This entry describes one T cell receptor (beta chain). Its antigen is still unknown. The CDR3 runs to 16 residues. Trimming took 4 bases from V and 5 from J, leaving 18 bases between them. Germline assignment: CDR1 SGHDN and CDR2 FVKESK. These data come from a study of shared clonotypes between healthy human individuals. Study-wide results and limits: Blood alone was sampled, and tissue repertoires likely differ. In having few donors, the study represented limited genetic and exposure-history diversity.

Sequencing used immunoSEQ multiplex PCR; TCRdb keeps in-frame clones, though not all of them. The table lists over a million clones, roughly 96% of them singletons. The chain recombines TRBV14 with TRBJ2-1; possibly TRBD1 or TRBD2 for D (5 bases each). The receptor comes from a man aged 30 to 45 in good health. The sequencing sample was made of naive CD4+ T cells sorted from blood. Subset meaning: CD45RA+ positively selected. The CDR3 sequence is CASSRKRGVSNNEQFF. The CDR3 bases are TGTGCCAGCAGCCGTAAACGAGGGGTTTCAAACAATGAGCAGTTCTTC.